The 15 T cell receptor beta chains below come from one sample, sequenced in a study of OX40 agonist ivuxolimab in advanced cancers. Some clones are missing from TCRdb's copy, which holds only in-frame ones; the method was immunoSEQ multiplex PCR. This table holds roughly 80,000 clones, around nine tenths found once. The sequences come from CD4+ or CD8+ T cells sorted from blood, collected in a trial of the OX40 agonist ivuxolimab. These receptors all stem from an adult with an advanced solid tumor such as melanoma, head and neck, liver or kidney cancer.

The chain carries TRBV7-9 and TRBJ1-5; D may be TRBD1 (5 bases). The V end was cut by 3 bases, the J end by 3 bases, with 15 bases between. The CDR3 runs to 16 residues. The germline CDR1 and CDR2 sequences are SEHNR and FQNEAQ (reference sequence). This CDR3 reads CASSFWQGGTNQPQHF. CDR3 nucleotide sequence: TGTGCCAGCAGCTTTTGGCAGGGTGGGACCAATCAGCCCCAGCATTTT. The full variable domain, rest sourced from reference TRBV7-9 and TRBJ1-5, is DTGVSQNPRHKITKRGQNVTFRCDPISEHNRLYWYRQTLGQGPEFLTYFQNEAQLEKSRLLSDRFSAERPKGSFSTLEIQRTEQGDSAMYLCASSFWQGGTNQPQHFGDGTRLSIL.

The chain couples TRBV5-1 to TRBJ1-1; D gene uncertain. Germline CDR1 and CDR2: SGHRS and YFSETQ. The V end lost 4 bases, the J end lost 1 base, and 8 bases lay between the germline ends. The length of the CDR3 is 13 residues. DNA of the CDR3: TGCGCCAGCAGCATTACATCGAACACTGAAGCTTTCTTT. This codes for CASSITSNTEAFF.

The gene calls are TRBV28 and TRBJ1-2; D call uncertain. V was clipped by 2 bases and J by 7 bases, with 11 bases between them. Germline V CDR1 and CDR2: MDHEN, SYDVKM. This CDR3 has 13 amino acids. The DNA of the CDR3 is TGTGCCAGCAGTTTACTTTCGGGCGGTGGCTACACCTTC. It codes for CASSLLSGGGYTF.

The rearrangement links TRBV5-1 to TRBJ1-5; D not certain. This CDR3 region has 15 residues. Germline V gene data show CDR1 as SGHRS and CDR2 as YFSETQ. Trimming removed 6 bases from V and 4 bases from J, with 17 bases in between. CDR3 sequence: CASKMEAGVNQPQHF. In nucleotides, the CDR3 is TGCGCCAGCAAGATGGAGGCCGGAGTAAATCAGCCCCAGCATTTT.

The rearrangement uses TRBV7-2 and TRBJ1-2; no definite D call. The CDR3 length is 13 residues. The germline V and J ends were trimmed by 5 bases and 4 bases, with 11 bases remaining between them. Germline loops: CDR1 SGHTA, CDR2 FQGNSA. The CDR3 DNA reads as TGTGCCAGCAGCACCGATCCCCCCTATGGCTACACCTTC. It is translated as CASSTDPPYGYTF.

The V and J genes are TRBV6-5 and TRBJ2-3, with D possibly matching TRBD2 (5 bases). The CDR3 spans 15 residues. V dropped 5 bases and J dropped 1 base, with 13 bases sitting between them. Germline V CDR1 and CDR2: MNHEY, SVGAGI. DNA for the CDR3: TGTGCCAGCAGTCCTCTGGAGGCCGGCACAGATACGCAGTATTTT. Protein product: CASSPLEAGTDTQYF.

The V gene is TRBV5-1, the J gene TRBJ1-2; TRBD1 matches 12 bases. CDR1 is SGHRS and CDR2 is YFSETQ in the germline V gene. V lost 3 bases and J lost 1; bases outside the gene matches: 7. CDR3 length: 17 residues. The CDR3 region has the DNA TGCGCCAGCAGCTGGGGGACAGGGGGCCATCTTAACTATGGCTACACCTTC. Amino acid sequence: CASSWGTGGHLNYGYTF.

In DNA form, the CDR3 reads TGTGCCAGCAGCTTAGCTAGCGAAGGAGTCTATGAGCAGTTCTTC. Amino acids: CASSLASEGVYEQFF. V is TRBV11-3 and J is TRBJ2-1, with D perhaps TRBD2 (6 bases). Germline V gives CDR1 SGHNT, CDR2 YENEEA. V dropped 1 base and J dropped 8 bases, with 15 bases sitting between them. The CDR3 length is 15 residues.

The V call is TRBV5-4, the J call TRBJ2-3, with D maybe TRBD2 (5 bases). Germline values: CDR1 SGHNT, CDR2 YYREEE (reference sequence). The CDR3 runs 18 residues. V lost 2 bases to trimming and J lost 1 base, with 20 bases between them. The chain's CDR3 is CASSLGTSMALGTDTQYF. DNA for the CDR3: TGTGCCAGCAGCTTAGGAACTAGTATGGCCCTGGGCACAGATACGCAGTATTTT.

The chain has TRBV6-6 and TRBJ1-3; D gene unclear. Between the trimmed V and J ends, which lost 7 bases and 4 bases, there was a span of 11 bases. CDR1 is MNHNY, CDR2 SVGAGI, per germline (reference sequence). The CDR3 runs to 13 residues. The CDR3 bases are TGTGCCAGCACTGATGGGTTCGGAAACACCATATATTTT. Its translation: CASTDGFGNTIYF.

Only one count was recorded for this clone. V gene TRBV5-1 combines with J gene TRBJ2-1, with D perhaps being TRBD1 or TRBD2 (5 bases each). Per germline, CDR1 SGHRS and CDR2 YFSETQ. CDR3 length: 16 amino acids. V lost 0 bases to trimming and J lost 5 bases, with 15 bases between them. CDR3 nucleotide sequence: TGCGCCAGCAGCTTGGGTTTTGGGGCTAGCAACAATGAGCAGTTCTTC. Amino acids: CASSLGFGASNNEQFF.

The V and J genes are TRBV29-1 and TRBJ2-3; the match to TRBD1 covers 9 bases. The germline CDR1 and CDR2 sequences are SQVTM and ANQGSEA. The CDR3 consists of 15 residues. V dropped 2 bases and J dropped 3; count of bases not matched to a gene: 6. CDR3: CSVEWGQGRTDTQYF. CDR3 bases: TGCAGCGTTGAATGGGGACAGGGTAGGACAGATACGCAGTATTTT.

V gene TRBV15 combines with J gene TRBJ2-1, with D uncertain. CDR3 length: 14 residues. Trimming took 0 bases from V and 1 from J, leaving 4 bases between them. Germline values: CDR1 LNHNV, CDR2 YYDKDF (reference sequence). In DNA, the CDR3 is TGTGCCACCAGCAGAGATTTATCCTACAATGAGCAGTTCTTC. Amino acids: CATSRDLSYNEQFF.

This chain connects TRBV11-3 to TRBJ1-2, with 12 bases identical to TRBD1. This CDR3 has 15 residues. Per germline, CDR1 SGHNT and CDR2 YENEEA. With V trimmed by 5 bases and J by 6 bases, 7 bases remained unmatched. This chain's CDR3 is CASSEGGTGGDGYTF. The CDR3 DNA sequence: TGTGCCAGCAGCGAAGGCGGGACAGGGGGCGATGGCTACACCTTC.

The chain combines TRBV2 with TRBJ2-5; possibly TRBD2 for D (5 bases). V lost 6 bases and J 1 base, leaving 12 bases between the germline ends. Looked up from germline, CDR1 is SNHLY and CDR2 is FYNNEI. The CDR3 spans 14 residues. In nucleotides, the CDR3 is TGTGCCAGCAGCCGGGGAACTTTCCAAGAGACCCAGTACTTC. It yields the protein CASSRGTFQETQYF.